A single sample gave rise to the 3 T cell receptor beta chains below, sequenced in a study of blood T cell repertoires in COVID-19. Measured with immunoSEQ multiplex PCR; TCRdb has only the in-frame clones, and not every one. The sample yields approximately 44,000 clones, 75% to 90% seen once. The specimen was peripheral blood. Source of these receptors: a woman aged 40 to 50 with acute or convalescent COVID-19.

The chain links TRBV6-5 to TRBJ1-2; D is perhaps TRBD1 (5 bases). V lost 6 bases and J 6 bases, leaving 14 bases between the germline ends. The CDR3 sequence is 13 residues long. Germline V gene data show CDR1 as MNHEY and CDR2 as SVGAGI. The CDR3 DNA is TGTGCCAGCAGCAGGGCTGTTTTGGATGGCTACACCTTC. Amino acid sequence: CASSRAVLDGYTF.

The rearrangement uses TRBV30 and TRBJ1-2; D unresolved. The CDR3 has 15 residues. The V gene's germline CDR1 is GTSNPN and CDR2 SVGIG (reference sequence). Trimming pared 0 bases from V and 4 bases from J, leaving 15 bases between. This chain's CDR3 is CAWSVRESLGYGYTF. CDR3 DNA sequence: TGTGCCTGGAGTGTACGAGAGTCGCTAGGCTATGGCTACACCTTC.

The V and J genes are TRBV5-1 and TRBJ2-7; tentatively, D is TRBD1 (6 bases). The V end lost 3 bases, the J end lost 7 bases, and 20 bases lay between the germline ends. Germline V lookup: CDR1 SGHRS, CDR2 YFSETQ. The CDR3 spans 15 residues. CDR3 bases: TGCGCCAGCAGCTCAGAGACAGGCTTGGATGAAGAGCAGTACTTC. Its translation: CASSSETGLDEEQYF.